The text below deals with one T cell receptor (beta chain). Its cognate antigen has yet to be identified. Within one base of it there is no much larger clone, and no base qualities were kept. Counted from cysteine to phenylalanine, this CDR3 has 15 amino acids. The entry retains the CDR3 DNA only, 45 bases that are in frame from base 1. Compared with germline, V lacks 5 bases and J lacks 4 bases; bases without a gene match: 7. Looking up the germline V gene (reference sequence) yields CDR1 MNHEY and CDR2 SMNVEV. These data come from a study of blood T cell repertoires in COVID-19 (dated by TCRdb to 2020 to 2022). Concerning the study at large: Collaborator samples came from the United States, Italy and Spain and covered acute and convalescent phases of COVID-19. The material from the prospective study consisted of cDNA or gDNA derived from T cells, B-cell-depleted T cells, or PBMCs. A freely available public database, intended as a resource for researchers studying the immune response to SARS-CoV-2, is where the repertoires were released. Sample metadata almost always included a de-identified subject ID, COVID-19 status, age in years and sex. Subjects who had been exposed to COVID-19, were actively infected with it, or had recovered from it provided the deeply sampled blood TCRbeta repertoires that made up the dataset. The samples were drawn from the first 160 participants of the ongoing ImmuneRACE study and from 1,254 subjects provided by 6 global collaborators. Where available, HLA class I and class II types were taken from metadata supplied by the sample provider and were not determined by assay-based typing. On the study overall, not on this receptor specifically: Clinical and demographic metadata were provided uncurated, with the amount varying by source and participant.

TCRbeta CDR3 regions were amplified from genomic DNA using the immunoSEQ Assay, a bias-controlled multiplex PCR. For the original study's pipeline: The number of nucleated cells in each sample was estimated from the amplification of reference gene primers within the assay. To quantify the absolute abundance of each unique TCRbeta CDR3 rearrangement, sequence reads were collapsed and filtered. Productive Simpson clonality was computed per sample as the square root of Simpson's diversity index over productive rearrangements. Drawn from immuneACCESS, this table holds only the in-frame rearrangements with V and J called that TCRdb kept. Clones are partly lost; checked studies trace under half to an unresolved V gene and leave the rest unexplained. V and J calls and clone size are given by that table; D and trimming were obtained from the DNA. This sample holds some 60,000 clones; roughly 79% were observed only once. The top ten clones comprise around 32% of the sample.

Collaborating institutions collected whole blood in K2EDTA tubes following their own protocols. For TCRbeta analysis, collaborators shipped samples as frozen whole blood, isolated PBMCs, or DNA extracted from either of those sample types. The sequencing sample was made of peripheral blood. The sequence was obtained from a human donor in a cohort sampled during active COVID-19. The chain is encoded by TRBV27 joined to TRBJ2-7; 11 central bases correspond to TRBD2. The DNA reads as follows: TGTGCCAGCAGTCCCCAACTAGCGGGAGTTTACGAGCAGTACTTC. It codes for CASSPQLAGVYEQYF.